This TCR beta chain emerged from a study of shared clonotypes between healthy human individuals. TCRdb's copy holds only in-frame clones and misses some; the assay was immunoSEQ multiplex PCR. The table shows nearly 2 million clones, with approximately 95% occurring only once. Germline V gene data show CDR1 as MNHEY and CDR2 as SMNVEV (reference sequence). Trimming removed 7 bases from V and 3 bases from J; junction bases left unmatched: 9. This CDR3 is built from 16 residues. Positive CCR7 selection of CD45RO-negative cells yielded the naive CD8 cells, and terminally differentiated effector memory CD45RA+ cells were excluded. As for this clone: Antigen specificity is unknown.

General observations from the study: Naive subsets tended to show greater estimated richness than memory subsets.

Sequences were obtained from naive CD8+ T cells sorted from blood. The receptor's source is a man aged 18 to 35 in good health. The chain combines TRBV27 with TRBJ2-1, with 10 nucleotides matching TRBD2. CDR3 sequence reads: CASTPYLAGDYNEQFF. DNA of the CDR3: TGTGCCAGCACCCCGTACCTAGCGGGGGACTACAATGAGCAGTTCTTC.